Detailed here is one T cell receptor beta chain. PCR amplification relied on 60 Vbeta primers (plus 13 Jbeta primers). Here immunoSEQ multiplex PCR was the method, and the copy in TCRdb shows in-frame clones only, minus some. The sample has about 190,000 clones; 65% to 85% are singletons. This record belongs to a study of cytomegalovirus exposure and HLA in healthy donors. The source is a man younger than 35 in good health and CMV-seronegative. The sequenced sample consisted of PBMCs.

This chain's CDR3 is CASSLRGGYNEQFF. The DNA of the CDR3 is TGTGCCAGCAGCCTCAGGGGCGGATACAATGAGCAGTTCTTC. This chain links TRBV6-4 with TRBJ2-1, with D perhaps matching TRBD1 (6 bases). Trimming removed 6 bases at V and 4 bases at J, with 13 bases between. CDR3 length: 14 residues. The V gene's germline CDR1 is MRHNA and CDR2 SNTAGT.